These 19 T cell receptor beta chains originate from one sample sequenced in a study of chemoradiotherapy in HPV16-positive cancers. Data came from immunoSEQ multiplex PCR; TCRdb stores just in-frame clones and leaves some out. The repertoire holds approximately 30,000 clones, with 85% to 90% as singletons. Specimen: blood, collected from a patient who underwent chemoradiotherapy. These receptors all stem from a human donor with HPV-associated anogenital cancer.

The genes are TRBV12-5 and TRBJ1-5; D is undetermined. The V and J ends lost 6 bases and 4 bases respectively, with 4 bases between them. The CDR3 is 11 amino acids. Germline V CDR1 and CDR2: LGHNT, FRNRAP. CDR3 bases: TGTGCTAGTGGGTTGAATCAGCCCCAGCATTTT. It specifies CASGLNQPQHF.

CDR3 sequence: CASRPLSSGGRYTQYF. CDR3 in DNA: TGTGCCAGCAGGCCCCTTAGTAGCGGGGGGCGGTATACGCAGTATTTT. The V call is TRBV25-1, the J call TRBJ2-3; 10 nucleotides agree with TRBD2. Looked up from germline, CDR1 is MGHDK and CDR2 is SYGVNS. The CDR3 spans 16 residues. V lost 6 bases to trimming and J lost 7 bases; unmatched junction nucleotides: 13. Looking up the rest from reference TRBV25-1 and TRBJ2-3 gives the full variable domain: EADIYQTPRYLVIGTGKKITLECSQTMGHDKMYWYQQDPGMELHLIHYSYGVNSTEKGDLSSESTVSRIRTEHFPLTLESARPSHTSQYLCASRPLSSGGRYTQYFGPGTRLTVL.

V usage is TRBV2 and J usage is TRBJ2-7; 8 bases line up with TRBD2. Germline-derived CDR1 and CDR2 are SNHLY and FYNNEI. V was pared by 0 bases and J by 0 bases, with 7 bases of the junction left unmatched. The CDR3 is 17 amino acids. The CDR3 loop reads CASSEALQRESSYEQYF. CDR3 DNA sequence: TGTGCCAGCAGTGAAGCGCTCCAGCGGGAGAGCTCCTACGAGCAGTACTTC.

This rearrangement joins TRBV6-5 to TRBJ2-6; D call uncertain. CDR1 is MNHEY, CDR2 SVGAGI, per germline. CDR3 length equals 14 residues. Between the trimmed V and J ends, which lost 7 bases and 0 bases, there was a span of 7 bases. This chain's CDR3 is CASTLSSGANVLTF. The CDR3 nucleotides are TGTGCCAGCACACTATCCTCTGGGGCCAACGTCCTGACTTTC.

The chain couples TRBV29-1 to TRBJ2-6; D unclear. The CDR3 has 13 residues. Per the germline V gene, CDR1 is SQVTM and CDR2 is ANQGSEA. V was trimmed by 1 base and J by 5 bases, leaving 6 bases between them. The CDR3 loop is CSVEGRWANVLTF. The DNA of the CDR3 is TGCAGCGTTGAAGGACGTTGGGCCAACGTCCTGACTTTC.

For the CDR3, the DNA is TGTGCCAGCAGTTTATCGACAGGGGGTTATAATTCACCCCTCCACTTT. Translated, it gives CASSLSTGGYNSPLHF. This sequence joins TRBV27 and TRBJ1-6; 9 bases agree with TRBD1. J was trimmed by 4 bases and V by 0 bases; bases with no gene match: 1. This CDR3 is 16 amino acids long. Germline values: CDR1 MNHEY, CDR2 SMNVEV (reference sequence).

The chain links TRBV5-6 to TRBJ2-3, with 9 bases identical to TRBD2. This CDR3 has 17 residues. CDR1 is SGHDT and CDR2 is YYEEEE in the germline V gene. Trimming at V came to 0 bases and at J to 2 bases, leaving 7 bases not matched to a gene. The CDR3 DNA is TGTGCCAGCAGCTTGGAGATAGCGGGGGTGTTCACAGATACGCAGTATTTT. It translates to CASSLEIAGVFTDTQYF.

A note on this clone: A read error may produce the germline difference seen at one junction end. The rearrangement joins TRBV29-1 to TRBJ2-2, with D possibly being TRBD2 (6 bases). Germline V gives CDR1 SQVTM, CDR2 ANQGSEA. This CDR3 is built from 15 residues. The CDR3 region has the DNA TGCACCGTTGGGGCGGTGGGAGGGAACACCGGGGAGCTGTTTTTT. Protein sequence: CTVGAVGGNTGELFF.

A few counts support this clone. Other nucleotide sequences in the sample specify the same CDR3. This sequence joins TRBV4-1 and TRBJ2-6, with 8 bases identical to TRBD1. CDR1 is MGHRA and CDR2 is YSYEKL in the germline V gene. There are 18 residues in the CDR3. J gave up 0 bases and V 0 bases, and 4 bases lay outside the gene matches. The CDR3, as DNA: TGCGCCAGCAGCCAAGAGGGGACAGGCGGCTCTGGGGCCAACGTCCTGACTTTC. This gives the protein CASSQEGTGGSGANVLTF.

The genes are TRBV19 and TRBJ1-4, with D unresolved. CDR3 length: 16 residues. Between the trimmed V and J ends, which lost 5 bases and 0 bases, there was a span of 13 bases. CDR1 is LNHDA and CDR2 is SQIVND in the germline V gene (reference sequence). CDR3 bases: TGTGCCAGTAGTCAAGCCGGAACTGCAACTAATGAAAAACTGTTTTTT. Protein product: CASSQAGTATNEKLFF.

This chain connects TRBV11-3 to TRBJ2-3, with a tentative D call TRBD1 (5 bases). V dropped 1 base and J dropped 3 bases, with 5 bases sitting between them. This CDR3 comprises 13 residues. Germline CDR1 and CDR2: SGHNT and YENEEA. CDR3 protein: CASSLGQTDTQYF. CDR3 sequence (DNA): TGTGCCAGCAGCTTAGGACAGACAGATACGCAGTATTTT.

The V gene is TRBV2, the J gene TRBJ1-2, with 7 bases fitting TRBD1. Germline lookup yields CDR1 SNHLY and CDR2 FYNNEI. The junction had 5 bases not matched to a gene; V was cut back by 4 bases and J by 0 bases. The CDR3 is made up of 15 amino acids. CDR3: CASSAPGQTNYGYTF. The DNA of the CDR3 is TGTGCCAGCAGTGCGCCGGGACAGACTAACTATGGCTACACCTTC.

The CDR3 reads CASSLRANSPLHF. The DNA of the CDR3 is TGTGCCAGCAGTTTAAGGGCAAATTCACCCCTCCACTTT. This chain connects TRBV28 to TRBJ1-6; D unresolved. This CDR3 spans 13 amino acids. The germline CDR1 and CDR2 sequences are MDHEN and SYDVKM. The V end was cut by 2 bases, the J end by 7 bases, with 6 bases between.

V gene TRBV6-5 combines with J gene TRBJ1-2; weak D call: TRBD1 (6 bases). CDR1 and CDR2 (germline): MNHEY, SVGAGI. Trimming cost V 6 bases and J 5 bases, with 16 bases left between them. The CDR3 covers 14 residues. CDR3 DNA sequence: TGTGCCAGCAGGGACAGAGCTGCAGGGTATGGCTACACCTTC. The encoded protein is CASRDRAAGYGYTF.

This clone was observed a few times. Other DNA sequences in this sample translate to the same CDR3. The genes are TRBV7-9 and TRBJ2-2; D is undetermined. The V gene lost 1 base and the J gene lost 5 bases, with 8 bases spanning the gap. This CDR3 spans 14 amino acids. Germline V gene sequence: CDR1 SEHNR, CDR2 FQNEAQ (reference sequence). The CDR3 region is CASSLGVGTGELFF. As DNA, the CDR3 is TGTGCCAGCAGCTTAGGAGTCGGAACCGGGGAGCTGTTTTTT.

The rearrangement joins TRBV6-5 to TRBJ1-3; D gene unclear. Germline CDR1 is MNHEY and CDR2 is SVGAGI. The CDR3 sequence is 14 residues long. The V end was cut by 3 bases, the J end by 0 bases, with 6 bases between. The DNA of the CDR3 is TGTGCCAGCAGTTATCCCAACTCTGGAAACACCATATATTTT. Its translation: CASSYPNSGNTIYF.

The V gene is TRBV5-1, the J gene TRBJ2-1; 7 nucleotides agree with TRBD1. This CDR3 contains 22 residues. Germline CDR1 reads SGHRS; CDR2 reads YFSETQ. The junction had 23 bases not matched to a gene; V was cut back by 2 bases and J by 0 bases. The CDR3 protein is CASSFGIPQGWDTESSYNEQFF. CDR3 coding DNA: TGCGCCAGCAGCTTTGGGATCCCACAGGGGTGGGACACTGAGAGCTCCTACAATGAGCAGTTCTTC.

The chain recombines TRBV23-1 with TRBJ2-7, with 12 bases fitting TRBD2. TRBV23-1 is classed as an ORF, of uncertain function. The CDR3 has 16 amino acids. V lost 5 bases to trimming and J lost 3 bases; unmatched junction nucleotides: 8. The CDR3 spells CASSVASGGDYYEQYF. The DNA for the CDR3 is TGCGCCAGCAGTGTGGCTAGCGGGGGGGATTACTACGAGCAGTACTTC.

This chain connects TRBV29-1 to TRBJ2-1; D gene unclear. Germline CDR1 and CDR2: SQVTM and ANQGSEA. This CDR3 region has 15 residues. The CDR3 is CSIQNSPSSYNEQFF. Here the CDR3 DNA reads TGCAGTATACAAAACAGTCCCAGCTCCTACAATGAGCAGTTCTTC.